The text below deals with one T cell receptor (beta chain). Losses at the gene ends were 6 bases for V and 1 base for J; bases not matched to a gene: 2. The CDR3 is 14 amino acids. CDR1 is LNHDA, CDR2 SQIVND, per germline (reference sequence). The method was immunoSEQ multiplex PCR; TCRdb's version includes in-frame clones alone and lacks a portion of them. The sample lists approximately 270,000 clones, over 75% occurring once. Participants came from under 30 US areas, aged about 18 to 90 years. Participant reports of clinical history set cohort assignment. Recovery meant two consecutive negative NP/OP PCR tests, professional clearance, or resolved symptoms. These data come from a study of blood T cell repertoires in COVID-19. Study-level background: The United States, Italy and Spain supplied acute and convalescent COVID-19 samples.

The chain is built from TRBV19 and TRBJ2-2, with TRBD1 matching over 7 bases. Material: PBMCs or T cells enriched from blood (not recorded which). This clonotype was sampled from a man aged 35-49 years who had recovered from COVID-19. CDR3 nucleotides: TGTGCCAGTAGACGACAGGGGAACACCGGGGAGCTGTTTTTT. Amino acids: CASRRQGNTGELFF.